This T cell receptor beta chain was documented in a study of T cell repertoires in cytomegalovirus infection. The J segment lost 4 bases and the V segment lost 5 bases, leaving 9 bases of the junction unmatched. Germline loops: CDR1 SGHTA, CDR2 FQGTGA. The CDR3 is 15 residues long. TCRdb itself ran the reads through MiXCR, one entry per CDR3 protein. The top ten clones hold 85% to 95% of a sample with more than 65,000 distinct CDR3 sequences, approximately 45% of them seen once. A remark on this clonotype: Antigen: not known.

The TCR originated in a human donor in good health (CMV status not recorded). Some clones in this sample may be carry-over from other donors' samples. Here the sequenced sample was CD8+ T cells from cultured PBMCs, taken from culture after CMV antigen stimulation. This chain connects TRBV7-3 to TRBJ2-7; 9 bases are shared with TRBD1. As DNA, the CDR3 is TGTGCCAGCAGCCCCGGGGGGACAGGGCTGTACGAGCAGTACTTC. It specifies CASSPGGTGLYEQYF.